Presented here are 27 T cell receptor beta chains from one specimen sequenced in a study of vaccination effects on CD4 cells after COVID-19. Sequencing followed a ViraFEST assay step that expanded antigen-specific CD4+ T cells with viral peptide pools. Culture lasted about ten days before CD4+ T cell isolation. Confirmation by PCR established that the person had SARS-CoV-2 infection between March and December 2020. Method: immunoSEQ multiplex PCR; TCRdb's copy keeps in-frame clones and lacks some. The table records roughly 23,000 clones, around 76% of them present only once. No antigen has been identified for these receptors. This material consisted of CD4+ T cells from PBMCs cultured with SARS-CoV-2 spike peptides, taken before COVID-19 vaccination. Receptor source: a human donor who had a prior SARS-CoV-2 infection.

This clone was detected once. The V and J genes are TRBV7-3 and TRBJ1-1; 7 nucleotides agree with TRBD1. Germline V gene lookup returns CDR1 SGHTA and CDR2 FQGTGA. This CDR3 is 13 amino acids long. The trim removed 7 bases at V and 1 base at J, leaving 3 bases unmatched. The CDR3 sequence: CASKWDRNTEAFF. The CDR3 DNA reads as TGTGCCAGCAAGTGGGACAGGAACACTGAAGCTTTCTTT.

The chain has TRBV29-1 and TRBJ2-1, with 9 bases aligning to TRBD2. This CDR3 has 14 amino acids. V was clipped by 7 bases and J by 8 bases; unmatched bases: 12. CDR1 SQVTM and CDR2 ANQGSEA come from the germline V gene. DNA of the CDR3: TGCAGCGCGGGGGATGGCGGGAGGGCCGATGAGCAGTTCTTC. Translated, it gives CSAGDGGRADEQFF.

This sequence joins TRBV11-2 and TRBJ2-5; a weak D match, TRBD2 (6 bases). Germline CDR1 reads SGHAT; CDR2 reads FQNNGV. Between the trimmed V and J ends, which lost 2 bases and 5 bases, there was a span of 9 bases. This CDR3 contains 13 residues. In DNA, the CDR3 is TGTGCCAGCAGCTTAATTCTAGCGGAGACCCAGTACTTC. Translated, it gives CASSLILAETQYF.

The sample holds a few counts of this clone. This chain connects TRBV30 to TRBJ1-2; tentatively, D is TRBD1 (6 bases). V was trimmed by 1 base and J by 5 bases, leaving 17 bases between them. This CDR3 has 15 amino acids. Germline V lookup: CDR1 GTSNPN, CDR2 SVGIG (reference sequence). The CDR3 nucleotides are TGTGCCTGGAGTGATTATAAGGGGGGAGGATATGGCTACACCTTC. This sequence encodes CAWSDYKGGGYGYTF.

The chain links TRBV7-2 to TRBJ2-2; 14 bases are shared with TRBD2. V was pared by 1 base and J by 7 bases, with 5 bases of the junction left unmatched. There are 17 residues in the CDR3. Germline V gives CDR1 SGHTA, CDR2 FQGNSA. CDR3 DNA sequence: TGTGCCAGCAGCTTAGTGGGACTAGCGGGAGCAGACGGGGAGCTGTTTTTT. It translates to CASSLVGLAGADGELFF.

The genes are TRBV5-1 and TRBJ1-1, with no clear D. Germline V lookup: CDR1 SGHRS, CDR2 YFSETQ. There are 13 residues in the CDR3. The V end lost 2 bases, the J end lost 5 bases, and 10 bases lay between the germline ends. The CDR3 sequence: CASSFTTATEAFF. CDR3 nucleotides: TGCGCCAGCAGCTTTACTACAGCTACTGAAGCTTTCTTT.

The chain links TRBV10-3 to TRBJ2-1; D might be TRBD2 (6 bases). Per germline, CDR1 ENHRY and CDR2 SYGVKD. The V end was cut by 4 bases, the J end by 3 bases, with 10 bases between. CDR3 length: 14 amino acids. CDR3 coding DNA: TGTGCCATCAGTGCGGGAGCAGGCTACAATGAGCAGTTCTTC. Its translation is CAISAGAGYNEQFF.

This clone was detected once. V and J are TRBV18 and TRBJ1-1; D may be TRBD1 (5 bases). The CDR3 extends over 14 amino acids. Trimming pared 3 bases from V and 5 bases from J, leaving 13 bases between. Looked up from germline, CDR1 is KGHSH and CDR2 is LQKENI. The CDR3 bases are TGTGCCAGCTCACCGACAGCCGCTGCGACTGAAGCTTTCTTT. Amino acids: CASSPTAAATEAFF.

The chain links TRBV2 to TRBJ2-3; 9 positions match TRBD2. With 4 bases clipped from V and 2 bases from J, the junction kept 4 bases outside the gene matches. This CDR3 has 15 residues. Germline values: CDR1 SNHLY, CDR2 FYNNEI. The CDR3 DNA follows: TGTGCCAGCAGTGTGACTAGCGGCCCCACAGATACGCAGTATTTT. Protein sequence: CASSVTSGPTDTQYF.

The chain carries TRBV5-4 and TRBJ1-1, with TRBD1 identical over 7 bases. Trimming cost V 4 bases and J 0 bases; bases outside gene matches: 6. The CDR3 runs to 15 residues. Germline lookup yields CDR1 SGHNT and CDR2 YYREEE (reference sequence). This chain's CDR3 is CASSNPGQLNTEAFF. CDR3 sequence (DNA): TGTGCCAGCAGCAATCCGGGACAGTTGAACACTGAAGCTTTCTTT. The variable domain in full, completed from reference TRBV5-4 and TRBJ1-1, reads ETGVTQSPTHLIKTRGQQVTLRCSSQSGHNTVSWYQQALGQGPQFIFQYYREEENGRGNFPPRFSGLQFPNYSSELNVNALELDDSALYLCASSNPGQLNTEAFFGQGTRLTVV.

This clone was seen more than once but under ten times. The rearrangement uses TRBV5-1 and TRBJ1-2, with 10 positions matching TRBD1. Germline V gene lookup returns CDR1 SGHRS and CDR2 YFSETQ. V lost 3 bases, J lost 8 bases, and 4 bases stayed unmatched. The CDR3 has 13 amino acids. CDR3 sequence: CASSWGTGVGYTF. The CDR3 DNA sequence: TGCGCCAGCAGCTGGGGGACAGGGGTCGGCTACACCTTC.

J is TRBJ2-1 and V is TRBV2, with D unresolved. The germline V gene has CDR1 SNHLY and CDR2 FYNNEI. The CDR3 runs to 13 residues. V was cut by 6 bases and J by 4 bases, with 10 bases left in between. For the CDR3, the DNA is TGTGCCAGCAGAGGCAACACTTACAATGAGCAGTTCTTC. Protein: CASRGNTYNEQFF.

The V and J genes are TRBV24-1 and TRBJ2-1; 9 bases fit TRBD1. Germline V gene data show CDR1 as KGHDR and CDR2 as SFDVKD. This CDR3 comprises 16 residues. Trimming at V came to 7 bases and at J to 4 bases, leaving 10 bases not matched to a gene. CDR3 bases: TGTGCCACCAGCCGCACCGGGACAGGGAGGTACAATGAGCAGTTCTTC. Translation: CATSRTGTGRYNEQFF.

This clone has just one count. The chain links TRBV15 to TRBJ2-2; possibly TRBD1 or TRBD2 for D (6 bases each). Between the trimmed V and J ends, which lost 6 bases and 5 bases, there was a span of 13 bases. This CDR3 region has 14 residues. Looked up from germline, CDR1 is LNHNV and CDR2 is YYDKDF (reference sequence). The CDR3: CATSRGAITGELFF. The CDR3 bases are TGTGCCACCAGTAGGGGGGCGATTACCGGGGAGCTGTTTTTT.

This sequence joins TRBV7-8 and TRBJ2-1; D is tentatively TRBD1 or TRBD2 (5 bases each). The V and J ends lost 5 bases and 3 bases respectively, with 17 bases between them. The CDR3 is 16 residues long. Germline CDR1 reads SGHVS; CDR2 reads FQNEAQ. This CDR3 is CASSQRDPLLYNEQFF. DNA for the CDR3: TGTGCCAGCAGCCAACGGGACCCCCTCCTCTACAATGAGCAGTTCTTC.

This clone appeared a few times. The V and J genes are TRBV5-1 and TRBJ1-1, with 7 bases that match TRBD1. The CDR3 runs 14 residues. Losses at the gene ends were 4 bases for V and 2 bases for J; bases not matched to a gene: 5. Germline lookup yields CDR1 SGHRS and CDR2 YFSETQ. In nucleotides, the CDR3 is TGCGCCAGCAGCGCGGGACAGCGCAACACTGAAGCTTTCTTT. Translating it yields CASSAGQRNTEAFF.

V is TRBV28 and J is TRBJ1-4, with 10 bases lining up with TRBD1. CDR1 is MDHEN and CDR2 is SYDVKM in the germline V gene. The CDR3 extends over 16 amino acids. The trim removed 6 bases at V and 8 bases at J, leaving 12 bases unmatched. In nucleotides, the CDR3 is TGTGCCAGCAGGACCGGACAGACAGGGGGCTTCGAAAAACTGTTTTTT. It codes for CASRTGQTGGFEKLFF.

This chain links TRBV18 with TRBJ2-7; 9 bases match TRBD1. The CDR3 sequence is 15 residues long. CDR1 is KGHSH, CDR2 LQKENI, per germline. V lost 1 base to trimming and J lost 4 bases; unmatched junction nucleotides: 5. The CDR3 region has the DNA TGTGCCAGCTCACCACAGGGGACAGGGTGGTACGAGCAGTACTTC. Protein sequence: CASSPQGTGWYEQYF.

The rearrangement uses TRBV2 and TRBJ2-5; TRBD2 matches 8 bases. J lost 4 bases, V lost 4 bases, and 8 bases had no gene match. Germline CDR1 SNHLY, CDR2 FYNNEI. This CDR3 spans 15 amino acids. The DNA of the CDR3 is TGTGCCAGCAGTGGGGGTAGCGGGATGGGAGAGACCCAGTACTTC. This codes for CASSGGSGMGETQYF.

The chain joins TRBV6-5 to TRBJ2-6, with D uncertain. CDR3 size: 15 residues. V was trimmed by 4 bases and J by 2 bases, leaving 9 bases between them. Per the germline V gene, CDR1 is MNHEY and CDR2 is SVGAGI. The CDR3 DNA follows: TGTGCCAGCAGTTCCGTGCCGACTGGGGCCAACGTCCTGACTTTC. The encoded protein is CASSSVPTGANVLTF.

This CDR3 is CASSYGTHREAFF. The CDR3 DNA sequence: TGTGCCAGCAGTTATGGGACCCATCGGGAAGCTTTCTTT. The rearrangement uses TRBV6-5 and TRBJ1-1, with D maybe TRBD1 (5 bases). Germline CDR1 reads MNHEY; CDR2 reads SVGAGI. The V and J ends lost 3 bases and 8 bases respectively, with 13 bases between them. This CDR3 has 13 amino acids.

This clone was picked up a small number of times. V usage is TRBV30 and J usage is TRBJ2-2, with TRBD1 as a possible D gene (5 bases). The CDR3 extends over 15 amino acids. Germline V CDR1 and CDR2: GTSNPN, SVGIG (reference sequence). Trimming removed 0 bases at V and 4 bases at J, with 12 bases between. The CDR3 protein is CAWSVKGWGTGELFF. In nucleotides, the CDR3 is TGTGCCTGGAGTGTAAAGGGGTGGGGCACCGGGGAGCTGTTTTTT.

The chain joins TRBV29-1 to TRBJ1-1, with no clear D. Per germline, CDR1 SQVTM and CDR2 ANQGSEA. This CDR3 has 14 residues. Trimming took off 4 bases at V and 4 bases at J, with 16 bases between the two ends. Written as DNA, the CDR3 is TGCAGCGTTGGTCCCCGGGGTAGTCCCACTGAAGCTTTCTTT. Translating gives CSVGPRGSPTEAFF.

This chain uses TRBV7-2 with TRBJ2-5; 7 bases are shared with TRBD1. Germline V gene sequence: CDR1 SGHTA, CDR2 FQGNSA. This CDR3 region has 17 residues. The V gene end was trimmed by 1 base and the J gene end by 2 bases; junction bases not matched to a gene: 10. In DNA, the CDR3 is TGTGCCAGCAGCTTAGGGCCTACGGTCAGGGGGCAAGAGACCCAGTACTTC. It yields the protein CASSLGPTVRGQETQYF.

This clone was counted only a few times. The V gene is TRBV7-9, the J gene TRBJ1-1, with D possibly being TRBD1 (5 bases). Germline V gene sequence: CDR1 SEHNR, CDR2 FQNEAQ (reference sequence). This CDR3 comprises 13 residues. V lost 11 bases and J 3 bases, leaving 16 bases between the germline ends. In nucleotides, the CDR3 is TGTGCCTATAAGGGGCGGGAGGACACTGAAGCTTTCTTT. It is translated as CAYKGREDTEAFF.

The genes are TRBV21-1 and TRBJ1-1. TRBV21-1 is shown as a pseudogene. CDR3 length: 12 amino acids. The DNA of the CDR3 is TGTGCCCTGTTGGGGATGAACACTGAAGCTTTCTTT. Translation gives CALLGMNTEAFF.

The chain employs TRBV30 and TRBJ2-1; a weak D match, TRBD2 (5 bases). CDR1 and CDR2 from the germline V gene are GTSNPN and SVGIG (reference sequence). Trimming stripped 7 bases from V and 4 bases from J, with 17 bases between. This CDR3 contains 14 residues. DNA for the CDR3: TGTGCCTTAAGCGGTAGTCTAGAGTACAATGAGCAGTTCTTC. Residues: CALSGSLEYNEQFF.